This TCR beta chain emerged from a study of radiation and T cells in renal cell carcinoma. Study-level findings and limits: From baseline, blood top tumor clonotypes peaked at 2 weeks post-radiation.

Some clones are missing from TCRdb's copy, which holds only in-frame ones; the method was immunoSEQ multiplex PCR. The table shows over 90,000 clones, with about 79% occurring only once. This sample's time point: blood 4 weeks post-SBRT, at nephrectomy. As for treatment: 15 Gy SBRT to primary tumor, nephrectomy 4 weeks later. Nephrectomy followed 15 Gy stereotactic body radiation by 4 weeks. Serial blood draws occurred at baseline and 2 and 4 weeks post-SBRT. The patient's renal cell carcinoma had clear cell pathology. Per germline, CDR1 MNHEY and CDR2 SMNVEV (reference sequence). V lost 1 base and J lost 3, with 7 bases in between. This CDR3 is 13 amino acids long. Worth noting for this clone: Its antigen remains unidentified.

The rearrangement uses TRBV27 and TRBJ2-7, with D maybe TRBD2 (6 bases). The source of this sequence is a man aged 55 to 70 with renal cell carcinoma. The material sequenced was blood, taken from a patient whose treatment included radiotherapy and nephrectomy. CDR3 DNA: TGTGCCAGCAGTTTATTCGGGGGCTACGAGCAGTACTTC. Translation gives CASSLFGGYEQYF.